This TCR beta chain was captured by sequencing in a study of T-cell reconstitution after alpha-beta-depleted transplantation in children. The CDR3 has 15 residues. V lost 2 bases and J 0 bases, leaving 10 bases between the germline ends. Germline assignment: CDR1 DFQATT and CDR2 SNEGSKA (reference sequence). A TCRbeta library incorporating unique molecular identifiers was prepared. TCRdb ran MiXCR on the PCR reads and lists one entry per CDR3 protein. Of 400,000 to 500,000 distinct CDR3 sequences listed, roughly 10% are singletons. This material consisted of PBMCs from the stem cell graft donor, taken from the stem cell graft. The chain joins TRBV20-1 to TRBJ2-2; no firm D call. This TCR derives from a human donor who donated a stem cell graft to a child with acute myeloid leukemia. Here the CDR3 DNA reads TGCAGTGCTAGATGGAACGGTGCGAACACCGGGGAGCTGTTTTTT. Translating it yields CSARWNGANTGELFF.